This T cell receptor (beta chain) came from a study of CD8+ T cells in alopecia areata. General observations from the study: Amid tofacitinib therapy, many expanded lesional clones stayed present in scalp and blood.

The table lists this clone with a few counts. The antigen remains unidentified. Documented treatment: oral pan-JAK inhibitor, 5-10 mg twice daily. Germline CDR1 reads SQVTM; CDR2 reads ANQGSEA. Unmatched junction bases numbered 2, after V lost 7 bases and J lost 1 base. The CDR3 consists of 13 residues. cDNA prepared by RNA extraction and subsequent reverse transcription served as the template for sequencing. Using immunoSEQ multiplex PCR, the repertoire was profiled, and TCRdb retains in-frame clones only, with some absent. This repertoire shows roughly 64,000 clones, just over 45% found once; its top ten account for around 20%.

The gene calls are TRBV29-1 and TRBJ2-2; 8 bases are a match to TRBD2. The source was CD8+ T cells sorted from blood, collected at approximately week 37, from a patient treated with tofacitinib. The clonotype originates from a human donor with alopecia areata. CDR3 residues: CSATSENTGELFF. CDR3 sequence (DNA): TGCAGCGCGACTAGCGAGAACACCGGGGAGCTGTTTTTT.